This T cell receptor (beta chain) was observed in a study of T-cell memory formation after mild COVID-19. This clonotype was detected ten times or more. The antigen is undetermined. Germline V gene sequence: CDR1 SGHRS, CDR2 YFSETQ. Germline trimming cut 4 bases from V and 0 bases from J; bases unmatched to any gene: 6. The CDR3 loop spans 15 amino acids. TCRdb called the 5' RACE reads again in MiXCR, with one record for every CDR3 protein. The table includes roughly 29,000 distinct CDR3 sequences, 6.5% to 9% detected once. Study outcomes and limitations: Contracting clones from day 15 to 85 had balanced CD4/CD8; later expanders favoured CD4+.

The chain combines TRBV5-1 with TRBJ2-7, with 8 bases fitting TRBD2. Sequenced: PBMCs or a T cell subset sorted from them (not recorded which). This sequence was found in an adult woman who had mild COVID-19 (a few samples of this study predate the infection). Cell type and time point are not known. CDR3 region: CASSMIAGSSYEQYF. CDR3 in DNA: TGCGCCAGCAGCATGATAGCGGGGAGCTCCTACGAGCAGTACTTC.